This T cell receptor beta chain was retrieved from a study of PD-1 blockade in classical Hodgkin lymphoma. Study-wide background: Patients were treated with nivolumab at 3 mg/kg, and this was given intravenously every 2 weeks. General study findings and limits: CD4+ TCR diversity, unlike CD8+, climbed significantly by C4D1. Relative to healthy donors, newly diagnosed patients reportedly had lower baseline TCR diversity, which was reported as lower still in relapsed/refractory patients.

Comment on this clone: The antigen is undetermined.

The time point: cycle 4 day 1 (C4D1), after five to seven weeks of nivolumab. All patients experienced relapse after autologous stem cell transplantation, and brentuximab vedotin exposure was variable. Germline V gene lookup returns CDR1 SGHVS and CDR2 FNYEAQ. Trimming pared 1 base from V and 8 bases from J, leaving 15 bases between. The CDR3 contains 15 residues. Clones were read by immunoSEQ multiplex PCR, and TCRdb kept only the in-frame ones, dropping some. The sample shows 17,000 or so clones, 80% to 90% of them seen only once. The receptor comes from a human donor with classical Hodgkin lymphoma. The chain couples TRBV7-6 to TRBJ2-1; D gene uncertain. The sequenced sample was peripheral blood mononuclear cells (PBMCs), obtained before the fourth cycle of nivolumab. CDR3 DNA sequence: TGTGCCAGCAGCTTAGGCTATGGTGGCTTGGATGAGCAGTTCTTC. Protein: CASSLGYGGLDEQFF.